Listed below are T cell receptor beta chains from one sample, sequenced in a study of tissue T cells after allogeneic stem cell transplantation. Assay: immunoSEQ multiplex PCR; the TCRdb copy retains only in-frame clones and omits some. The sample holds 9,800 or so clones, 65% seen once. Sequenced material: tissue from the stomach, taken at autopsy. The receptor source for this set is a male donor at least 60 years old with lung cancer. The CDR3 runs from the conserved cysteine through the conserved F or W. The D gene is left open where the match is weak. Clone sizes are given selectively: once, few, many, or a class where the clone is expanded.

D	V	length	J	size	CDR3	DNA
-	TRBV14	16	TRBJ2-7	once	CASSQGNSLSSAEQYF	TGTGCCAGCAGCCAAGGAAATAGCCTTTCTTCCGCCGAGCAGTACTTC
-	TRBV19	14	TRBJ2-5	-	CASSPLEDEETQYF	TGTGCCAGTAGTCCCCTGGAGGACGAAGAGACCCAGTACTTC
TRBD2	TRBV4-3	16	TRBJ2-7	-	CASSQGPSGGTYEQYF	TGCGCCAGCAGCCAAGGTCCTAGCGGGGGGACGTACGAGCAGTACTTC
-	TRBV3-1/TRBV3-2	18	TRBJ2-1	-	CASSQDPPGGSYYNEQFF	TGTGCCAGCAGCCAAGATCCCCCAGGGGGGTCTTACTACAATGAGCAGTTCTTC
TRBD1	TRBV5-5	16	TRBJ2-2	-	CASSLRQGVATGELFF	TGTGCCAGCAGCTTGAGACAGGGGGTCGCCACCGGGGAGCTGTTTTTT
-	TRBV30	13	TRBJ1-5	-	CAWSVGLGQPQHF	TGTGCCTGGAGTGTAGGCCTGGGGCAGCCCCAGCATTTT
-	TRBV11-2	15	TRBJ2-3	once	CASSIGYTSTDTQYF	TGTGCCAGCAGCATAGGGTATACTAGCACAGATACGCAGTATTTT
-	TRBV20-1	13	TRBJ2-7	few	CSASHSPSYEQYF	TGCAGTGCTAGTCACAGCCCTTCCTACGAGCAGTACTTC
-	TRBV19	15	TRBJ2-2	medium-sized	CASSPPGDNTGELFF	TGTGCCAGTAGTCCCCCCGGGGACAACACCGGGGAGCTGTTTTTT
TRBD1	TRBV15	20	TRBJ1-2	-	CATSRDNYILETGVTYGYTF	TGTGCCACCAGCAGAGACAACTATATCCTCGAGACAGGGGTAACCTATGGCTACACCTTC
-	TRBV9	16	TRBJ1-6	-	CASSDLGWGKDSPLHF	TGTGCCAGCAGCGACCTAGGCTGGGGTAAAGATTCACCCCTCCACTTT
TRBD1	TRBV2	14	TRBJ2-3	-	CASSDDRGPDTQYF	TGTGCCAGCAGTGACGACAGGGGGCCAGATACGCAGTATTTT
-	TRBV21-1	12	TRBJ1-1	few	CASSPGCQTAFF	TGTGCCAGCAGCCCAGGGTGTCAGACGGCTTTCTTT
-	TRBV7-9	15	TRBJ2-3	-	CASSSFSVLTDTQYF	TGTGCCAGCAGCTCCTTTTCCGTACTGACAGATACGCAGTATTTT
TRBD1	TRBV19	15	TRBJ2-2	few	CASSPTTGAGGELFF	TGTGCCAGTAGTCCGACGACAGGGGCGGGCGGGGAGCTGTTTTTT
-	TRBV7-9	11	TRBJ1-5	medium-sized	CASSLGWGQHF	TGTGCCAGCAGCTTGGGTTGGGGCCAGCATTTT
-	TRBV7-8	16	TRBJ2-6	-	CASSLAAGSGANVLTF	TGTGCCAGCAGCTTAGCGGCAGGGTCTGGGGCCAACGTCCTGACTTTC
TRBD2	TRBV11-2	18	TRBJ2-7	-	CASSFFSSGGASTYEQYF	TGTGCCAGCAGCTTTTTTAGTAGCGGGGGGGCCTCTACCTACGAGCAGTACTTC
-	TRBV5-4	15	TRBJ2-7	-	CASSLGFGRGDEQYF	TGTGCCAGCAGTCTGGGGTTCGGGAGAGGGGACGAGCAGTACTTC
TRBD1	TRBV5-1	17	TRBJ2-3	-	CASSLVGTAHSTDTQYF	TGCGCCAGCAGCTTGGTTGGGACAGCTCATAGCACAGATACGCAGTATTTT
TRBD2	TRBV7-2	15	TRBJ2-7	few	CASRFTSGRSYEQYF	TGTGCCAGCAGGTTCACTAGCGGGAGATCCTACGAGCAGTACTTC
-	TRBV3-1/TRBV3-2	15	TRBJ2-7	-	CASSRIRGPSYEQYF	TGTGCCAGCAGCCGAATTCGGGGGCCGTCCTACGAGCAGTACTTC
-	TRBV2	12	TRBJ2-3	-	CASSSGTDTQYF	TGTGCCAGCAGTTCCGGGACAGATACGCAGTATTTT
-	TRBV5-4	14	TRBJ1-1	-	CASSLKGVNTEAFF	TGTGCCAGCAGCCTTAAGGGAGTGAACACTGAAGCTTTCTTT
TRBD1	TRBV19	15	TRBJ1-2	medium-sized	CASSLMGDSNYGYTF	TGTGCCAGTAGCCTAATGGGGGACAGTAACTATGGCTACACCTTC